This TCR beta chain was captured in a study of STAT3 mutations in large granular lymphocyte leukemia. About the study: More than 30% of treated T-LGLL patients showed hematologic response to immunosuppression. Study outcomes and limitations: Clonal expansion was inferred from other time points because no sample existed at each clone's first appearance. In about 30% of the 18 patients, new TCR clonotypes emerged after therapy. Every T-cell large granular lymphocyte leukemia patient had at least one immunodominant TCR beta clonotype.

TCRdb keeps only in-frame clones here, not all; method: immunoSEQ multiplex PCR. The profile covers roughly 46,000 clones, with roughly three quarters appearing a single time and approximately 0.43% taken by the ten largest. In regard to this clone: Antigen unknown.

The TCR was taken from a human donor with T large granular lymphocyte leukemia. Some clones in this sample may be carry-over from other donors' samples. The sample was PBMCs.

CDR3 loop: CASSRAGGRETQYF. The CDR3 nucleotides are TGTGCCAGCAGCCGGGCAGGGGGAAGAGAGACCCAGTACTTC. The rearrangement joins TRBV7-2 to TRBJ2-5, with TRBD1 identical over 7 bases. The CDR3 runs 14 residues. Germline V gene lookup returns CDR1 SGHTA and CDR2 FQGNSA. With 5 bases clipped from V and 4 bases from J, the junction kept 7 bases outside the gene matches.